This T cell receptor (beta chain) was documented in a study of lymphopenia after photon versus proton radiotherapy. Study observations and caveats: Only patients who died were analyzed for survival; proton advantage is unproven.

This clone was seen only once. Its antigen is as yet unknown. Germline V gene sequence: CDR1 SGHVS, CDR2 FNYEAQ. The CDR3 length is 14 residues. V was pared by 3 bases and J by 6 bases, with 15 bases between. Sequencing used immunoSEQ multiplex PCR; TCRdb keeps in-frame clones, though not all of them. Seen here are roughly 58,000 clones, around 90% observed once, and the top ten hold 9.5% to 15%. The chain employs TRBV7-6 and TRBJ2-7; D is possibly TRBD1 (6 bases). Sequenced material: peripheral blood, taken from a patient treated with proton-based radiotherapy. The TCR was taken from a man older than 75 with esophageal cancer. Here the CDR3 DNA reads TGTGCCAGCAGCTTGGGTAACAGGGCGGGCGAGCAGTACTTC. Encoded protein: CASSLGNRAGEQYF.